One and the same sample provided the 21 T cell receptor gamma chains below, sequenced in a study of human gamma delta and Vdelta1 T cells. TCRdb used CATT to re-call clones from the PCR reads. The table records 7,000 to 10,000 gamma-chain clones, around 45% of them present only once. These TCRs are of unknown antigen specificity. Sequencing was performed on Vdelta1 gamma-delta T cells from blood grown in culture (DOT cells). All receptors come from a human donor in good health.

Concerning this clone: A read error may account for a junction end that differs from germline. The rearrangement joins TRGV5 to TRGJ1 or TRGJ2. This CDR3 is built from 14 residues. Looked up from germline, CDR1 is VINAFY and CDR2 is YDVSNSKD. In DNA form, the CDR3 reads TGTGCCCCCTGGGACAGGCTTAATAGGTATAAGAAACTCTTT. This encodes CAPWDRLNRYKKLF.

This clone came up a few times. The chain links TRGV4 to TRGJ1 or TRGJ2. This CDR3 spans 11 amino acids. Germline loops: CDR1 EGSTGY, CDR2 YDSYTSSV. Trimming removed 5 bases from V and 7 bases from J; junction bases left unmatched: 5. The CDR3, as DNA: TGTGCCACCTGGGCCCGATATAAGAAACTCTTT. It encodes CATWARYKKLF.

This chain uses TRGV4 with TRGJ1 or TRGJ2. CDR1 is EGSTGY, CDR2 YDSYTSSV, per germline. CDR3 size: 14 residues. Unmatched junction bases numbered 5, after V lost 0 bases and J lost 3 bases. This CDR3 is CATWDGPGYYKKLF. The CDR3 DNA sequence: TGTGCCACCTGGGATGGGCCGGGTTATTATAAGAAACTCTTT.

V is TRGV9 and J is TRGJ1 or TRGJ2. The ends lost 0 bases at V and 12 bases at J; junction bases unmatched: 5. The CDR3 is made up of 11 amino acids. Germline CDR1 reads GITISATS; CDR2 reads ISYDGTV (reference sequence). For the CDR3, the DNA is TGTGCCTTGTGGGAGGTGCATAGGAAACTCTTT. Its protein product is CALWEVHRKLF.

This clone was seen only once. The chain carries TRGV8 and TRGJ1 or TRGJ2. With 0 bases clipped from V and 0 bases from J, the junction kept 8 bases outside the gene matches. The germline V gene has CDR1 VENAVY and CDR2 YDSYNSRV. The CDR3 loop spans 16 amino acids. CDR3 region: CATWDRHTKNYYKKLF. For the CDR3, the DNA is TGTGCCACCTGGGATAGGCACACGAAGAATTATTATAAGAAACTCTTT.

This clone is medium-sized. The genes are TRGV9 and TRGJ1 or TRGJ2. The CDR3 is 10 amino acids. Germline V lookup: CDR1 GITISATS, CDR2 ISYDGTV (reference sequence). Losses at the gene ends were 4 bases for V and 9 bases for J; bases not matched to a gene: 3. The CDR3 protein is CALWDRKKLF. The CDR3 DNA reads TGTGCCTTGTGGGACCGTAAGAAACTCTTT.

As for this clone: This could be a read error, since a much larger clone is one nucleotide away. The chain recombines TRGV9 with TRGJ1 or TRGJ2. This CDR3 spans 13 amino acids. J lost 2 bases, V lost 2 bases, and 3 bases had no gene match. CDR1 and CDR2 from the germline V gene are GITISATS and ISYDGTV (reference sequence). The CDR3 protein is CALWEADYYKKLF. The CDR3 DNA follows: TGTGCCTTGTGGGAGGCGGATTATTATAAGAAACTCTTT.

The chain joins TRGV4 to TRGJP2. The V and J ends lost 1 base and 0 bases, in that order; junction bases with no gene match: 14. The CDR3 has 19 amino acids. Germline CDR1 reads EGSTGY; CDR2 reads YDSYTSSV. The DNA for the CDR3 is TGTGCCACCTGGGATGGAAGGAGGGAACACAATAGTAGTGATTGGATCAAGACGTTT. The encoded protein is CATWDGRREHNSSDWIKTF.

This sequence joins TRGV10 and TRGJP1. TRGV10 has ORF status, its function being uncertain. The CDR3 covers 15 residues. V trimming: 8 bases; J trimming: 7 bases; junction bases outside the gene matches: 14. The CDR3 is CAAWDCRENGWFKIF. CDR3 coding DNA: TGTGCTGCGTGGGATTGTCGCGAGAATGGTTGGTTCAAGATATTT.

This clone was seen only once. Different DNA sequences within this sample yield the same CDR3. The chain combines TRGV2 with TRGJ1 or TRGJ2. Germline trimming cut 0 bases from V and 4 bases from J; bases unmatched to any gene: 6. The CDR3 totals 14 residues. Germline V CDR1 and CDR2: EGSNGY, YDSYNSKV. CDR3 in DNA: TGTGCCACCTGGGACGGGCCGCTCTATTATAAGAAACTCTTT. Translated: CATWDGPLYYKKLF.

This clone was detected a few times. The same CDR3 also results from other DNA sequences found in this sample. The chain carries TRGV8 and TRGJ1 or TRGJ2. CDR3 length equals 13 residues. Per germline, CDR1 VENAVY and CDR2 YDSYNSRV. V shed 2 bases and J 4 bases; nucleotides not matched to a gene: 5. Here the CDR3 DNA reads TGTGCCACCTGGGATACGGTCTATTATAAGAAACTCTTT. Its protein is CATWDTVYYKKLF.

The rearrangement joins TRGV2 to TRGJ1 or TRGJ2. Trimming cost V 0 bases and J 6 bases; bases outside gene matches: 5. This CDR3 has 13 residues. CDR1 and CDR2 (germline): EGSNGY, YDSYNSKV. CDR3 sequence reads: CATWDGQSYKKLF. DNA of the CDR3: TGTGCCACCTGGGACGGGCAATCTTATAAGAAACTCTTT.

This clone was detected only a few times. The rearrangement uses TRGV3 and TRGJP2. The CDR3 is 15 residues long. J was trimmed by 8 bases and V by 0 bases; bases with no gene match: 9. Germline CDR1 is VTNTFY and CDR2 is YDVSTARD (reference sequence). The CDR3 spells CATWDRLFRDWIKTF. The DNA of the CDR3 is TGTGCCACCTGGGACAGGCTTTTTCGAGATTGGATCAAGACGTTT.

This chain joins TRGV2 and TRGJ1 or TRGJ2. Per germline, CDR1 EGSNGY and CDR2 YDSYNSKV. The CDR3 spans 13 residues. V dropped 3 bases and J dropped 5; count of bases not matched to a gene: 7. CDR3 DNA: TGTGCCACCTGGGACCAACAGGATTATAAGAAACTCTTT. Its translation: CATWDQQDYKKLF.

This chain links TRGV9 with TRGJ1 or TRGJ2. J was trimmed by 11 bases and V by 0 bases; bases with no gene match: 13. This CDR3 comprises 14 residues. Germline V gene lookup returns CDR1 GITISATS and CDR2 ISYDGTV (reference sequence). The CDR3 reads CALWEVQPQREKLF. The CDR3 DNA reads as TGTGCCTTGTGGGAGGTGCAACCCCAAAGGGAGAAACTCTTT.

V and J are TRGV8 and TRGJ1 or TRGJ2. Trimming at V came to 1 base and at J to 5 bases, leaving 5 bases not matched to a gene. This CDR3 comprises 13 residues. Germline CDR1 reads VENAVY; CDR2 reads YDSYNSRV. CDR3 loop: CATWDSENYKKLF. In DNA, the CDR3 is TGTGCCACCTGGGATAGCGAGAATTATAAGAAACTCTTT.

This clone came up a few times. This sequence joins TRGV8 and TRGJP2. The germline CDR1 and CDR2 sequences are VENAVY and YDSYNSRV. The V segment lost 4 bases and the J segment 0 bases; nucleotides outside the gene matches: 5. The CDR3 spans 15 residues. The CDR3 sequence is CATWEGYSSDWIKTF. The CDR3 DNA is TGTGCCACCTGGGAAGGATATAGTAGTGATTGGATCAAGACGTTT.

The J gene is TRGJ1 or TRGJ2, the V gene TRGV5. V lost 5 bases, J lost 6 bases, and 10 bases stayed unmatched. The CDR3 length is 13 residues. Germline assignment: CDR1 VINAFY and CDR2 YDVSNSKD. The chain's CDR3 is CATWGLGSYKKLF. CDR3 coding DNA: TGTGCCACCTGGGGTCTAGGCAGTTATAAGAAACTCTTT.

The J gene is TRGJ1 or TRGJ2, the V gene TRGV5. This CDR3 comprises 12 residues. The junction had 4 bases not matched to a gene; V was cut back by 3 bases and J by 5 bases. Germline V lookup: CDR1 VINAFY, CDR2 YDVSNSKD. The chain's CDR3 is CATWDHDYKKLF. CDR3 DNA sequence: TGTGCCACCTGGGACCACGATTATAAGAAACTCTTT.

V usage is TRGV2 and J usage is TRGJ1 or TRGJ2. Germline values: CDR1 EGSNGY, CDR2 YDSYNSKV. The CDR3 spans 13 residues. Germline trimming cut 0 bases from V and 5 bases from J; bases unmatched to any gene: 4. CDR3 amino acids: CATWDGSNYKKLF. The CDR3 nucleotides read TGTGCCACCTGGGACGGGTCTAATTATAAGAAACTCTTT.

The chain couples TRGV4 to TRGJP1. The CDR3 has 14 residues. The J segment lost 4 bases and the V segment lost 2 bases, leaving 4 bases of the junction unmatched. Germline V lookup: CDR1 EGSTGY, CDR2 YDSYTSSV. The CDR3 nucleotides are TGTGCCACCTGGGATGAGGACACTGGTTGGTTCAAGATATTT. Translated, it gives CATWDEDTGWFKIF.